These 14 T cell receptor beta chains were all obtained from the same sample, sequenced in a study of T cell responses to AZD1222 COVID-19 vaccine. Repertoires were generated with immunoSEQ multiplex PCR, while TCRdb's copy carries only in-frame clones and drops some. This repertoire shows about 150,000 clones, 85% to 95% found once; its top ten account for about 1.4%. This material consisted of peripheral blood, taken on day 0 of AZD1222 vaccination. Receptors originate from an adult in good health.

The V call is TRBV5-1, the J call TRBJ1-5; D unresolved. Per germline, CDR1 SGHRS and CDR2 YFSETQ. The CDR3 loop spans 15 amino acids. V gave up 1 base and J gave up 1 base, with 9 bases separating them. The CDR3 sequence: CASSLNWWSNQPQHF. The CDR3 DNA is TGCGCCAGCAGCTTGAACTGGTGGAGCAATCAGCCCCAGCATTTT.

The chain carries TRBV30 and TRBJ1-1, with unresolved D. In germline, CDR1 is GTSNPN, CDR2 SVGIG (reference sequence). The CDR3 length is 11 residues. Trimming removed 2 bases at V and 6 bases at J, with 7 bases between. This CDR3 is CAWSTEAEAFF. The CDR3 coding sequence is TGTGCCTGGAGTACAGAAGCTGAAGCTTTCTTT.

The rearrangement links TRBV30 to TRBJ1-2, with D uncertain. Trimming cost V 2 bases and J 0 bases, with 10 bases left between them. From germline, CDR1 is GTSNPN and CDR2 SVGIG (reference sequence). This CDR3 comprises 14 residues. The CDR3 region is CAWSTGPPNYGYTF. CDR3 coding DNA: TGTGCCTGGAGTACCGGGCCCCCTAACTATGGCTACACCTTC.

As regards this clone: The junction does not match germline at one end; this may be a read error. This sequence joins TRBV7-2 and TRBJ2-7, with 11 bases fitting TRBD1. The germline gives CDR1 SGHTA, CDR2 FQGNSA. The CDR3 consists of 12 residues. The CDR3 DNA reads as TGTGCCAGCAGCCCCCGGACAGGGGGCTTGCACTTC. This codes for CASSPRTGGLHF.

The chain combines TRBV19 with TRBJ1-1; D is unclear. Per germline, CDR1 LNHDA and CDR2 SQIVND (reference sequence). V lost 7 bases and J lost 1, with 7 bases in between. The CDR3 is 12 amino acids. The CDR3 coding sequence is TGTGCCAGTAAAGTGGGGAACACTGAAGCTTTCTTT. It yields the protein CASKVGNTEAFF.

V gene TRBV18 combines with J gene TRBJ1-1; D uncertain. V lost 4 bases and J lost 4, with 10 bases in between. The germline V gene encodes CDR1 KGHSH and CDR2 LQKENI. The CDR3 consists of 13 residues. The CDR3 loop is CASSRGPRTEAFF. DNA for the CDR3: TGTGCCAGCTCACGCGGCCCGCGCACTGAAGCTTTCTTT.

DNA of the CDR3: TGTGCCAGCAGCTTACAGGCTGGCGGGGGGGGGAATGAGCAGTTCTTC. Translated, it gives CASSLQAGGGGNEQFF. This chain joins TRBV11-2 and TRBJ2-1; TRBD2 matches at 9 bases. V lost 2 bases and J lost 7; bases outside the gene matches: 9. This CDR3 comprises 16 residues. Germline V lookup: CDR1 SGHAT, CDR2 FQNNGV.

The CDR3 spells CATSAPGSYNEQFF. CDR3 nucleotides: TGTGCCACCAGTGCACCCGGTTCCTACAATGAGCAGTTCTTC. This chain joins TRBV24-1 and TRBJ2-1; D remains unclear. The germline CDR1 and CDR2 sequences are KGHDR and SFDVKD. Deletions cut 5 bases from V and 1 base from J, with 8 bases between. The CDR3 runs 14 residues.

The rearrangement uses TRBV19 and TRBJ1-6; D remains unclear. This CDR3 contains 15 residues. The germline V gene encodes CDR1 LNHDA and CDR2 SQIVND (reference sequence). With 5 bases removed from V and 6 bases from J, the gap between germline ends came to 14 bases. The CDR3 DNA reads TGTGCCAGTAGTCCCGAAAGGCTGCTTAATTCACCCCTCCACTTT. It specifies CASSPERLLNSPLHF.

The V call is TRBV30, the J call TRBJ2-7, with 7 bases matching TRBD2. The CDR3 spans 16 residues. V was clipped by 2 bases and J by 0 bases; unmatched bases: 10. Germline values: CDR1 GTSNPN, CDR2 SVGIG (reference sequence). The CDR3 DNA reads as TGTGCCTGGAGTCGTACGGAGGCGGGGGACTCCTACGAGCAGTACTTC. Its protein product is CAWSRTEAGDSYEQYF.

This rearrangement joins TRBV10-1 to TRBJ1-5, with D perhaps matching TRBD1 (5 bases). Deletions cut 8 bases from V and 9 bases from J, with 11 bases between. This CDR3 has 11 amino acids. Germline CDR1 and CDR2: WNHNN and SYGVQD (reference sequence). For the CDR3, the DNA is TGCGCCAGCGGGGGGAGTGTGCCCCAGCATTTT. Residues: CASGGSVPQHF.

The gene calls are TRBV4-3 and TRBJ2-2; possibly TRBD1 or TRBD2 for D (5 bases each). Germline values: CDR1 LGHNA, CDR2 YSLEER. The V and J ends lost 4 bases and 3 bases respectively, with 15 bases between them. The CDR3 consists of 16 residues. Here the CDR3 DNA reads TGCGCCAGCAGCCCCGCCGGGGTGGGGGACACCGGGGAGCTGTTTTTT. Translation: CASSPAGVGDTGELFF.

The genes are TRBV7-2 and TRBJ2-2; no reliable D call. Germline CDR1 SGHTA, CDR2 FQGNSA. The length of the CDR3 is 13 residues. V was shortened by 2 bases and J by 5 bases, with 6 bases between the two germline ends. This CDR3 reads CASSLLETGELFF. CDR3 sequence (DNA): TGTGCCAGCAGCTTATTGGAAACCGGGGAGCTGTTTTTT. The full variable domain, completed using reference TRBV7-2 and TRBJ2-2, is GAGVSQSPSNKVTEKGKDVELRCDPISGHTALYWYRQSLGQGLEFLIYFQGNSAPDKSGLPSDRFSAERTGGSVSTLTIQRTQQEDSAVYLCASSLLETGELFFGEGSRLTVL.

A single count supports this clone. Written as DNA, the CDR3 is TGCAGTGCTGAGGGGGTCGAGGAGCAGTACTTC. Encoded protein: CSAEGVEEQYF. The chain couples TRBV20-1 to TRBJ2-7; perhaps TRBD1 as D (6 bases). CDR3 length: 11 residues. Germline V gene sequence: CDR1 DFQATT, CDR2 SNEGSKA (reference sequence). Trimming left V 5 bases short and J 7 bases short, with 12 bases between.